This T cell receptor delta chain originates from a study of gamma delta lymphoproliferative disorders and STAT genes (dated by TCRdb to the late 2010s). Concerning the study at large: The LymphoTrack Dx TCRG Assay was used to build gamma-chain libraries from a minimum of 50 ng of genomic DNA. Because no corresponding Invivoscribe delta assay was available, delta-chain libraries were prepared according to the EuroClonality-NGS working group standard operating procedure. Within a larger immunophenotypic and STAT-mutation study, TCR gamma and delta CDR3 repertoires were profiled by deep sequencing in Tgammadelta lymphoproliferative disease patients and healthy controls. A couple of gamma-chain samples and all delta-chain samples were sequenced twice to confirm results. Results the study describes overall, beyond this receptor: Control T cells likely spanned varied maturation stages, while leukemic cells were skewed toward terminal effectors, potentially limiting patient-control comparisons. Almost every major gamma and delta clonotype found in patients was public, meaning shared with at least one healthy donor, with just two gamma clonotypes being private to disease. The authors noted that NGS specificity may be reduced at low frequencies, so the public or private nature of leukemic clones needs confirmation. When whole repertoires were clustered, gamma repertoires from patients formed a group apart from those of healthy controls, but delta repertoires showed no separation between the groups.

Both library preparation methods relied on multiplex PCR with primers aimed at conserved V and J regions of the TCR genes. The amplicons were purified, pooled and then sequenced on an Illumina MiSeq platform. The published analysis was carried out like this. V(D)J alignment, clonotype assembly and translation were performed with MiXCR, whereas functionality assessment and CDR3 repertoire analyses were performed with VDJtools. CDR3 was defined according to IMGT, and analyses were limited to productive sequences using functional genes, with ORF genes and pseudogenes excluded. A custom Python script was used to look across all patients and controls for identical amino acid CDR3s belonging to major clonotypes, meaning those with a frequency of >=5%. Clonotype frequencies in patients versus controls were compared with a one-sided non-parametric Wilcoxon test. Clonotypes were called again by TCRdb from the public reads via CATT, and duplicate nucleotide sequences were then merged into one entry. What appears here as the V and J calls and clone size reflects TCRdb's work, not the paper's. The sample table contains about 1,200 delta-chain clones; only one count was recorded for about 1.3% of them. The top ten constitute less than 45% of the sample.

There are 14 amino acids in the CDR3, from cysteine to phenylalanine inclusive. Only the CDR3 DNA stays, 42 bases, in frame from base 1. V is reduced by 2 bases and J by 8 bases, leaving a spacing of 21 bases between them. Via the germline V gene (reference sequence), CDR1 is TVYSNPD and CDR2 GDNSRS. For TCR sequencing, genomic DNA was taken from peripheral blood mononuclear cells isolated from both patients and controls. Controls were some 23 healthy adult blood donors, with a median age of 64 years and some twelve males and around eleven females, matched to patients for age and sex. This clone has more than one count but fewer than ten. Which antigen it targets is not known. The protein TCRdb lists belongs to a much larger clone and differs from this DNA's translation at residue 6, which points to a read error; the protein shown is made from the DNA.

What was sequenced was blood. This sequence uses TRDV3 and TRDJ1, with TRDD3 as a weak D call on 6 bases. This TCR came from a human donor in good health. The DNA is as follows: TGTGCCTTTGGCCGCGGGGGGAGACCGGGAAAACTCATCTTT. Its protein reads: CAFGRGGRPGKLIF.